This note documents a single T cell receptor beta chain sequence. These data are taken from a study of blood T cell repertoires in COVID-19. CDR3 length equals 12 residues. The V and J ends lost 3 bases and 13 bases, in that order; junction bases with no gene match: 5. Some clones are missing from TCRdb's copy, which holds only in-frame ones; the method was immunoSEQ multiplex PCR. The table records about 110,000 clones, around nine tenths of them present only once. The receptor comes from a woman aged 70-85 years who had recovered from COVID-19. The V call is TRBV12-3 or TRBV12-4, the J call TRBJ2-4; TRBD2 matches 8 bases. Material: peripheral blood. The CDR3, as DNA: TGTGCCAGCAGTTTTTTACGGGAGGGCCAGTACTTC. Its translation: CASSFLREGQYF.